This record concerns one T cell receptor (beta chain) sequence. Its matching antigen is unknown. Other DNA sequences in the sample encode the same CDR3. The sample belongs to a study of shared clonotypes between healthy human individuals. A CD45RA+ naive subset and a CD45RA-negative memory subset were split from CD4+ cells. V lost 3 bases and J lost 1, with 9 bases in between. The CDR3 totals 14 residues. Germline V gene data show CDR1 as KGHSH and CDR2 as LQKENI. Study-level results: Relative to memory subsets, naive subsets generally showed larger estimated richness. A reduction in generation probabilities was seen for non-shared clonotypes relative to those shared by all four donors.

This table comes from immunoSEQ multiplex PCR, and its TCRdb copy is limited to in-frame clones, with some not included. The sample records 2,500,000 or so clones, around 90% being singletons. Sequencing was done on a sample of naive CD4+ T cells sorted from blood. Noted subset: CD45RA+ positively selected. This clonotype was sampled from a man aged 18 to 30 in good health. The J gene is TRBJ2-5, the V gene TRBV18; a possible D gene is TRBD1 (5 bases). The CDR3 reads CASSPSGFQETQYF. Written as DNA, the CDR3 is TGTGCCAGCTCACCGTCAGGGTTCCAAGAGACCCAGTACTTC.